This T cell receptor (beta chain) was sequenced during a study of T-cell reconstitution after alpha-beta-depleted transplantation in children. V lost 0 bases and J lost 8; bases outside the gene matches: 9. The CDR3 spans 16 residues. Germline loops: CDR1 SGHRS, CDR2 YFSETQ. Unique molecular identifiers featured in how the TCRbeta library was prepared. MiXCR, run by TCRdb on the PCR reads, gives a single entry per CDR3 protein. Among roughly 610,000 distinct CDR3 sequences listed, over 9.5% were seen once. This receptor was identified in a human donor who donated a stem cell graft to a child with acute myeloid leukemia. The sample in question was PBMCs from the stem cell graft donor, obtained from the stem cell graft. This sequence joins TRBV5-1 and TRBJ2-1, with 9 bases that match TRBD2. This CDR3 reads CASSLGSSGKGDEQFF. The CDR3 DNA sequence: TGCGCCAGCAGCTTGGGGTCTAGCGGGAAAGGCGATGAGCAGTTCTTC.